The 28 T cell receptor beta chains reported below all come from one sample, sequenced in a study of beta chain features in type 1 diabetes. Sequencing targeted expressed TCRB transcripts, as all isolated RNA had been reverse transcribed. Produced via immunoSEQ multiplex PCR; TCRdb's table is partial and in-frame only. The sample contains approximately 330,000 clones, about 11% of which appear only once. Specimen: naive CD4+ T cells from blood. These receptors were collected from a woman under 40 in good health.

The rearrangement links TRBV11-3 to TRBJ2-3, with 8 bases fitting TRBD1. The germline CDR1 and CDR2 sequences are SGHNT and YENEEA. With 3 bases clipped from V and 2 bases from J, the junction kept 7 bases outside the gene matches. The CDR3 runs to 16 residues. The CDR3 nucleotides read TGTGCCAGCAGCTTCACGGGACAGGCTTCCACAGATACGCAGTATTTT. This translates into CASSFTGQASTDTQYF.

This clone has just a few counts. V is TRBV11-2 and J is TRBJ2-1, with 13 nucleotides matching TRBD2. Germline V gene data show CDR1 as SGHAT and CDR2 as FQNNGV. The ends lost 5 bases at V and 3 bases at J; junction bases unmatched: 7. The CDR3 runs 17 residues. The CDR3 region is CASSLTSGRFLYNEQFF. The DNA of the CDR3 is TGTGCCAGCAGCCTGACTAGCGGGAGGTTTCTCTACAATGAGCAGTTCTTC.

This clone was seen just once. In nucleotides, the CDR3 is TGTGCCTGGAAAGAGGGGGCGCGACGGAACACTGAAGCTTTCTTT. Translation gives CAWKEGARRNTEAFF. The chain uses TRBV30 and TRBJ1-1, with TRBD1 matching 7 bases. Germline CDR1 GTSNPN, CDR2 SVGIG (reference sequence). With 4 bases clipped from V and 1 base from J, the junction kept 9 bases outside the gene matches. The CDR3 consists of 15 residues.

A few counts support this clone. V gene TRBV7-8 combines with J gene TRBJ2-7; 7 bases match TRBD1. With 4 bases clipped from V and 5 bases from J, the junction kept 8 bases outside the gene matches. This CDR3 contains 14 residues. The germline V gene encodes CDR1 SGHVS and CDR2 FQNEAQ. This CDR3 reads CASSSFGQGDEQYF. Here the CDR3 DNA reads TGTGCCAGCAGCTCATTCGGCCAGGGGGACGAGCAGTACTTC. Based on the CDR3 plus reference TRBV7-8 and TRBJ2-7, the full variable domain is GAGVSQSPRYKVAKRGQDVALRCDPISGHVSLFWYQQALGQGPEFLTYFQNEAQLDKSGLPSDRFFAERPEGSVSTLKIQRTQQEDSAVYLCASSSFGQGDEQYFGPGTRLTVT.

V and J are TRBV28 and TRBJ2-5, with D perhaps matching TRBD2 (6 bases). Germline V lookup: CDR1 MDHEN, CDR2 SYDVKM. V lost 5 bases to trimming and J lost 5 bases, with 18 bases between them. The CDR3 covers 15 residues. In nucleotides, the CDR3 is TGTGCCAGCAGTAGGGATTCGGGAGTAGTGGAGACCCAGTACTTC. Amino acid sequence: CASSRDSGVVETQYF.

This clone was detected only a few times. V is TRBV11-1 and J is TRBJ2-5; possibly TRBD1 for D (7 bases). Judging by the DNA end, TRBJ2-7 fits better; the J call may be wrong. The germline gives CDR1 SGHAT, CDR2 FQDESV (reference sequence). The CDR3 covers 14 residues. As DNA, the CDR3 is TGTGCCAGCAGTCGCGCGGGACAGTCCTACGAGCAGTACTTC. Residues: CASSRAGQSYEQYF.

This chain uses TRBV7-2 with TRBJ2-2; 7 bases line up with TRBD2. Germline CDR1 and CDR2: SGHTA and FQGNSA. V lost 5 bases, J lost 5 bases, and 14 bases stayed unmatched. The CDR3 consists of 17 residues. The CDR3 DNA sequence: TGTGCCAGCAGCCCCAAATCGGGGGGAATCGGAACCGGGGAGCTGTTTTTT. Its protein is CASSPKSGGIGTGELFF. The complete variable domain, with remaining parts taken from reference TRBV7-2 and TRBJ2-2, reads GAGVSQSPSNKVTEKGKDVELRCDPISGHTALYWYRQSLGQGLEFLIYFQGNSAPDKSGLPSDRFSAERTGGSVSTLTIQRTQQEDSAVYLCASSPKSGGIGTGELFFGEGSRLTVL.

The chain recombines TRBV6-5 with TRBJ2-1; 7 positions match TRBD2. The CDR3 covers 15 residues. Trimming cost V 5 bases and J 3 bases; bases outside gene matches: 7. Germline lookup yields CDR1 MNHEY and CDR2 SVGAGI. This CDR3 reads CASSPTSRYYNEQFF. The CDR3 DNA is TGTGCCAGCAGTCCGACTAGCAGATACTACAATGAGCAGTTCTTC.

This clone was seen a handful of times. The CDR3 reads CASSFPGQGAYEQYF. The CDR3 nucleotides are TGTGCCAGCAGCTTCCCTGGACAGGGAGCCTACGAGCAGTACTTC. The chain combines TRBV7-2 with TRBJ2-7; TRBD1 matches 8 bases. Germline trimming cut 3 bases from V and 2 bases from J; bases unmatched to any gene: 6. The germline gives CDR1 SGHTA, CDR2 FQGNSA. The CDR3 extends over 15 amino acids. Full variable domain (outside the CDR3, taken from reference TRBV7-2 and TRBJ2-7): GAGVSQSPSNKVTEKGKDVELRCDPISGHTALYWYRQSLGQGLEFLIYFQGNSAPDKSGLPSDRFSAERTGGSVSTLTIQRTQQEDSAVYLCASSFPGQGAYEQYFGPGTRLTVT.

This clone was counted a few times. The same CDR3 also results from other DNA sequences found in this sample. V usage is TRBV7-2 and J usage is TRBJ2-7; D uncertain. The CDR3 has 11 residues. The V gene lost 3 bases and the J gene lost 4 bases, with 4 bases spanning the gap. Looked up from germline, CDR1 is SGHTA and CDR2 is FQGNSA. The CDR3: CASSLSYEQYF. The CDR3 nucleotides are TGTGCCAGCAGCTTGTCTTACGAGCAGTACTTC.

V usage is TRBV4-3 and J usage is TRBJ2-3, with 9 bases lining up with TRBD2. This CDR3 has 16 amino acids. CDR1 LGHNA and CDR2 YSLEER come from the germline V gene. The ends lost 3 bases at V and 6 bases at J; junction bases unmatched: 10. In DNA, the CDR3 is TGCGCCAGCAGCCAGAACCCGGGACTAGCTAGGGATACGCAGTATTTT. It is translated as CASSQNPGLARDTQYF.

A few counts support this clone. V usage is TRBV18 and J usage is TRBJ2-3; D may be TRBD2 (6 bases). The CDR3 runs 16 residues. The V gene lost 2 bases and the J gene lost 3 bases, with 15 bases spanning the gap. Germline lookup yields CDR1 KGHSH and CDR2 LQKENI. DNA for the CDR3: TGTGCCAGCTCACCATCCCTTGCGGGGAATACAGATACGCAGTATTTT. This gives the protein CASSPSLAGNTDTQYF.

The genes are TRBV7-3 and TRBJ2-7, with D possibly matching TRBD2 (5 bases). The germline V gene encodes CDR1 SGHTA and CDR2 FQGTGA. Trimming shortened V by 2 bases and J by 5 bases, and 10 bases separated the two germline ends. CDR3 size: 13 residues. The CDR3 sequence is CASSLRLADEQYF. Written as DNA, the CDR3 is TGTGCCAGCAGCTTACGCCTAGCCGACGAGCAGTACTTC.

The CDR3 protein is CASSPGTGGYGYTF. CDR3 DNA sequence: TGCGCCAGCAGCCCTGGGACAGGGGGGTATGGCTACACCTTC. The chain joins TRBV4-3 to TRBJ1-2; TRBD1 matches 11 bases. The CDR3 has 14 residues. CDR1 and CDR2 (germline): LGHNA, YSLEER. After removal of 4 bases from V and 5 bases from J, the junction contained 3 bases not matched to a gene.

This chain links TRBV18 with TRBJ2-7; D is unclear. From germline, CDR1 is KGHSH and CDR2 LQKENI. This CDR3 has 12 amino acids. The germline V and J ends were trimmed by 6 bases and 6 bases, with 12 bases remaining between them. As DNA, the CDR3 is TGTGCCAGCTCGCGCGAGGAAGGCGAGCAGTACTTC. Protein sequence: CASSREEGEQYF.

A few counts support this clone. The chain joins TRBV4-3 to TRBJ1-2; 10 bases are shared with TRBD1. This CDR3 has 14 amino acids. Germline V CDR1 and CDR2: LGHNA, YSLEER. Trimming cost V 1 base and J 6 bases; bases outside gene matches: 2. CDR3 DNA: TGCGCCAGCAGCCAAGGACAGGGGGCCGATGGCTACACCTTC. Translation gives CASSQGQGADGYTF.

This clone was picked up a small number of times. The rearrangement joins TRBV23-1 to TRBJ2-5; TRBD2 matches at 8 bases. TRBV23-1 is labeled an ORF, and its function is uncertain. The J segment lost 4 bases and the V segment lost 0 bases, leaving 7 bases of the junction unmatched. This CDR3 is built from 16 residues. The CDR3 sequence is CASSQSASGGRETQYF. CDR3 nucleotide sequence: TGCGCCAGCAGTCAATCGGCATCGGGGGGGCGAGAGACCCAGTACTTC.

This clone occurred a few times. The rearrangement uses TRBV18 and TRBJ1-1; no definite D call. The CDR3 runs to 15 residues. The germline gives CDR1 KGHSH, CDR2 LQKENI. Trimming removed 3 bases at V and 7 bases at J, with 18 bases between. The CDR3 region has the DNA TGTGCCAGCTCACCCCGGGCCCTCGGGATGGGTGAAGCTTTCTTT. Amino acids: CASSPRALGMGEAFF.

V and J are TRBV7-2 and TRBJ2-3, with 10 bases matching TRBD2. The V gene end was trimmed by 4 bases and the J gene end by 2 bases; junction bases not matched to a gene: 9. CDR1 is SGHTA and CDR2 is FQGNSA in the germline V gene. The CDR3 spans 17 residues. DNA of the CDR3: TGTGCCAGCAGCTGGGCTAGCGGGAGCCCCGCCACAGATACGCAGTATTTT. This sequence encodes CASSWASGSPATDTQYF.

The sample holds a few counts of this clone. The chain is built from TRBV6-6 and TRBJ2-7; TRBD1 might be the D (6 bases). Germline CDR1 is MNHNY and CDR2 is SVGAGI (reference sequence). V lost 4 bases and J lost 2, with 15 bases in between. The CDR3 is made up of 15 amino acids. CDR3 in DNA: TGTGCCAGCAGTTCGCCAGGGGACCCTCCCTACGAGCAGTACTTC. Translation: CASSSPGDPPYEQYF.

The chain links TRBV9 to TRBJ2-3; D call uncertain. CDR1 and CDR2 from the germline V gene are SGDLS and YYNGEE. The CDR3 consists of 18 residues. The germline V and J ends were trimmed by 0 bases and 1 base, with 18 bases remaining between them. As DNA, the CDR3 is TGTGCCAGCAGCGTAGCCCTATCAGGCCCGTACCGCACAGATACGCAGTATTTT. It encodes CASSVALSGPYRTDTQYF.

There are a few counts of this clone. The CDR3 nucleotides are TGTGCCTGGAGTTCTAGCGGGCTTAGCACAGATACGCAGTATTTT. Translating gives CAWSSSGLSTDTQYF. J is TRBJ2-3 and V is TRBV30; 8 bases line up with TRBD2. CDR3 length: 15 amino acids. Germline-derived CDR1 and CDR2 are GTSNPN and SVGIG (reference sequence). With V trimmed by 2 bases and J by 0 bases, 4 bases remained unmatched. The variable domain in full, with the rest retrieved from reference TRBV30 and TRBJ2-3, is SQTIHQWPATLVQPVGSPLSLECTVEGTSNPNLYWYRQAAGRGLQLLFYSVGIGQISSEVPQNLSASRPQDRQFILSSKKLLLSDSGFYLCAWSSSGLSTDTQYFGPGTRLTVL.

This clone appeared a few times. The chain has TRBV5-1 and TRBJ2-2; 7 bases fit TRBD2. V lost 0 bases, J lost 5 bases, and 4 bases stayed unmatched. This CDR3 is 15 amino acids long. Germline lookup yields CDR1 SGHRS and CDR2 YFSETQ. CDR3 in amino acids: CASSLAAGTTGELFF. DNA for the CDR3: TGCGCCAGCAGCTTGGCAGCGGGGACGACCGGGGAGCTGTTTTTT.

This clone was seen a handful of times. The CDR3 DNA follows: TGCGCCAGCAGCACAGAGGGACAGGGGGCGCTTGGCTACACCTTC. As protein: CASSTEGQGALGYTF. This chain uses TRBV5-1 with TRBJ1-2, with 12 bases that match TRBD1. The length of the CDR3 is 15 residues. With V trimmed by 4 bases and J by 7 bases, 8 bases remained unmatched. Germline V lookup: CDR1 SGHRS, CDR2 YFSETQ.

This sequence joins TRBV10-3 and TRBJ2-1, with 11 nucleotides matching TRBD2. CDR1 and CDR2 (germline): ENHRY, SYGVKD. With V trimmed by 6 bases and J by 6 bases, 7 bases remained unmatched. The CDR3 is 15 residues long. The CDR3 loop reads CAIRPGTSGANEQFF. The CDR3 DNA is TGTGCCATCAGGCCCGGGACTAGCGGCGCCAATGAGCAGTTCTTC.

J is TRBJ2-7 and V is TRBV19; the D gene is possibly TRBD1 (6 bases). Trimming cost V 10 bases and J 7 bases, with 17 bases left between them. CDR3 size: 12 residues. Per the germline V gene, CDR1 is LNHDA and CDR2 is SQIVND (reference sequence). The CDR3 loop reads CAKHGQSVEQYF. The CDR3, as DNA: TGTGCCAAACACGGACAGTCGGTTGAGCAGTACTTC.

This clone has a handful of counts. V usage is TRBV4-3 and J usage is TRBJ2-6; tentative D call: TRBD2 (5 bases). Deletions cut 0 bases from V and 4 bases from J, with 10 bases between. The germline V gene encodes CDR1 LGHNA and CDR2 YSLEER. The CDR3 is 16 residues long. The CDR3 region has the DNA TGCGCCAGCAGCCAAGAGATCATAGCGGGGGCCAACGTCCTGACTTTC. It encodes CASSQEIIAGANVLTF.

The CDR3 DNA is TGTGCCAGTTCAGGGTTCTCTGGGGCCAACGTCCTGACTTTC. As protein: CASSGFSGANVLTF. The chain has TRBV2 and TRBJ2-6; D is possibly TRBD1 (5 bases). Looked up from germline, CDR1 is SNHLY and CDR2 is FYNNEI. CDR3 length: 14 residues. With 9 bases removed from V and 0 bases from J, the gap between germline ends came to 9 bases.